This T cell receptor (beta chain) was recovered during a study of cytomegalovirus exposure and HLA in healthy donors. This clone occurred a few times. Its target is unknown. The PCR contained 60 Vbeta and 13 Jbeta primers. TCRdb keeps only in-frame clones here, not all; method: immunoSEQ multiplex PCR. Seen here are more than 90,000 clones, roughly 72% observed once, and the top ten hold under 14%. The study, taken as a whole, reports: The records held CMV serostatus as the only immune exposure information. Under in vitro conditions, a few CMV-associated chains were confirmed as specific for CMV antigens. In an earlier analysis, most TCR beta V segments were productive about 87% or about 30% of the time.

The V end was cut by 5 bases, the J end by 4 bases, with 9 bases between. Germline V CDR1 and CDR2: SGHAT, FQDESV (reference sequence). The CDR3 loop spans 13 amino acids. The chain has TRBV11-1 and TRBJ2-1; maybe TRBD1 (6 bases). Sequencing was performed on PBMCs. The receptor was isolated from a woman aged 45-59 years in good health and CMV-seropositive. CDR3: CASSLGHYNEQFF. The CDR3 bases are TGTGCCAGCAGCCTGGGACATTACAATGAGCAGTTCTTC.